This T cell receptor beta chain was identified in a study of blood T cell repertoires in COVID-19. The overall study: Acute and convalescent COVID-19 samples came from the United States, Italy and Spain.

Trimming pared 2 bases from V and 5 bases from J, leaving 9 bases between. Germline loops: CDR1 SEHNR, CDR2 FQNEAQ (reference sequence). The CDR3 spans 13 residues. In the original analysis: How many nucleated cells were present was estimated from reference gene primer amplification. Using immunoSEQ multiplex PCR, the repertoire was profiled, and TCRdb retains in-frame clones only, with some absent. V and J calls and clone size are given by that table; D and trimming were obtained from the DNA. The table has 63,000 or so clones, approximately 79% seen once. This chain connects TRBV7-9 to TRBJ2-5; D is ambiguous. The sequenced material came from peripheral blood. The clonotype was recovered from a human donor in a cohort sampled during active COVID-19. The CDR3 is CASSLILEETQYF. In nucleotides, the CDR3 is TGTGCCAGCAGCTTAATCCTGGAGGAGACCCAGTACTTC.